This T cell receptor beta chain was observed in a study of cytomegalovirus exposure and HLA in healthy donors. It was with 60 Vbeta and 13 Jbeta primers that the PCR ran. Assay used: immunoSEQ multiplex PCR; TCRdb lists only in-frame clones, some missing. Among 100,000 or so clones listed, about four fifths were seen once. Germline V gives CDR1 LNHNV, CDR2 YYDKDF (reference sequence). This CDR3 is 19 amino acids long. V was cut by 3 bases and J by 0 bases, with 21 bases left in between. The receptor's source is a woman in her 40s in good health and CMV-seronegative. The sample taken for sequencing was PBMCs. The V gene is TRBV15, the J gene TRBJ1-3; a possible D gene is TRBD1 (5 bases). CDR3: CATSRDQGSLFASGNTIYF. As DNA, the CDR3 is TGTGCCACCAGCAGGGACCAGGGTTCCTTGTTCGCCTCTGGAAACACCATATATTTT.